This TCR beta chain was recovered during a study of CD8 T cells in Susac syndrome. Roughly 0.45 to 1 ug RNA was reverse transcribed with random hexamers. Amplification of TCR beta CDR3 by immunoSEQ multiplex PCR spanned 54 Vbeta and 13 Jbeta. Using its own MiXCR run on the immunoSEQ multiplex PCR reads, TCRdb lists one record per CDR3 protein. The data contain 150,000 to 200,000 distinct CDR3 sequences, 90% to 95% of them singletons. The CDR3 runs 17 residues. Germline V gene data show CDR1 as SEHNR and CDR2 as FQNEAQ (reference sequence). The V segment lost 5 bases and the J segment 4 bases; nucleotides outside the gene matches: 12.

Specimen: CD4+ T cells from PBMCs. The TCR comes from a human donor with multiple sclerosis. The V and J genes are TRBV7-9 and TRBJ1-5; 9 bases agree with TRBD1. The CDR3 DNA sequence: TGTGCCAGCAGCCAAAGCGCCGGGACAGGGAGGAATCAGCCCCAGCATTTT. It codes for CASSQSAGTGRNQPQHF. The full variable domain, its missing parts supplied by reference TRBV7-9 and TRBJ1-5, is DTGVSQNPRHKITKRGQNVTFRCDPISEHNRLYWYRQTLGQGPEFLTYFQNEAQLEKSRLLSDRFSAERPKGSFSTLEIQRTEQGDSAMYLCASSQSAGTGRNQPQHFGDGTRLSIL.